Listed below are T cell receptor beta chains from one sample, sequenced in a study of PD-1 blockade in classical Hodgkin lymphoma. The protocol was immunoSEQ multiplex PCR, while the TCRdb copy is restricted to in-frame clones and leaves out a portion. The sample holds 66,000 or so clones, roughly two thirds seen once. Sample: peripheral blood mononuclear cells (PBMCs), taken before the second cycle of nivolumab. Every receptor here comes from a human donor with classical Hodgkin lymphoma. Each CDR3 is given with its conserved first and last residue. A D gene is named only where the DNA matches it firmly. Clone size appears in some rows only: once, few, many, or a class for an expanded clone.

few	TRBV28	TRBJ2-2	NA	TGTGCCAGCAGTTGGAACACCGGGGAGCTGTTTTTT	CASSWNTGELFF
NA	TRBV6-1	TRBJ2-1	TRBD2	TGTGCCAGCAGTGAAGCCACCGGGACTAACAATGAGCAGTTCTTC	CASSEATGTNNEQFF
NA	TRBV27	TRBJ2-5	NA	TGTGCCAGCAGCCTTAATGCAGGGTGGGAGACCCAGTACTTC	CASSLNAGWETQYF
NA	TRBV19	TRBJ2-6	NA	TGTGCCAGTACGTACGGATTAAGCTCTGGGGCCAACGTCCTGACTTTC	CASTYGLSSGANVLTF
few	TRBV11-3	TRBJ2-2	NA	TGTGCCAGCGTTGGGACTCCGGGGATCGGCGGGGAGCTGTTTTTT	CASVGTPGIGGELFF
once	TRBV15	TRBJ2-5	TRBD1	TGTGCCACCAGCAGAGAAGGGACAGTGGGAGAGACCCAGTACTTC	CATSREGTVGETQYF
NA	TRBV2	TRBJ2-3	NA	TGTGCCAGCAGTGAAGTGAGCCGCTCAGATACGCAGTATTTT	CASSEVSRSDTQYF
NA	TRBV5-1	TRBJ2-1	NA	TGCGCCAGCAGCTTAAAGTGGACTACCCCCGACAATGAGCAGTTCTTC	CASSLKWTTPDNEQFF
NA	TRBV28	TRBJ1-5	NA	TGTGCCAGCAGTAGCTACAGGGAAAATCAGCCCCAGCATTTT	CASSSYRENQPQHF
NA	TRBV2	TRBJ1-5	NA	TGTGCCAGCAGTGGGGAAAAGGACATAAATAGCAATCAGCCCCAGCATTTT	CASSGEKDINSNQPQHF
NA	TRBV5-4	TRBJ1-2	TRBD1	TGTGCCAGCAGCTCGGAAGGACAGGGAAACTTTTATGGCTACACCTTC	CASSSEGQGNFYGYTF
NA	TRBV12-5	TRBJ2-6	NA	TGTGCTAGTGGCCGCGACAGTCGGCCTTTCTCTGGGGCCAACGTCCTGACTTTC	CASGRDSRPFSGANVLTF
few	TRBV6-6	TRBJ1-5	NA	TGTGCCAGCAGTTTCTACAATCAGCCCCAGCATTTT	CASSFYNQPQHF
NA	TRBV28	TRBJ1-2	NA	TGTGCCAGCACCCAGGCACAGTCAAACTATGGCTACACCTTC	CASTQAQSNYGYTF
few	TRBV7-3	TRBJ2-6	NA	TGTGCCAGCAGCCCTTCAACAGGGCTTGGGGCCAACGTCCTGACTTTC	CASSPSTGLGANVLTF
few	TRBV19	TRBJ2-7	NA	TGTGCCAGTAAATTGGTAGGGGGGCCCTCCTACGAGCAGTACTTC	CASKLVGGPSYEQYF
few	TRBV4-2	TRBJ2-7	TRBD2	TGTGCCAGCAGCCAAGAAAGGGCTAGCGGTCTGTACGAGCAGTACTTC	CASSQERASGLYEQYF
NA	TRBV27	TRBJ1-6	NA	TGTGCCAGCAGCGGACAGAGCAATTCACCCCTCCACTTT	CASSGQSNSPLHF
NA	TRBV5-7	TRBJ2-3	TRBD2	TGTGCCAGCAGCTTGGCCGGGTTGCGGGGGGGCGGCACAGATACGCAGTATTTT	CASSLAGLRGGGTDTQYF
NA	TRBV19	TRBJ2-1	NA	TGTGCCAGCCTCCCCGGGGTGGGGTACAATGAGCAGTTCTTC	CASLPGVGYNEQFF
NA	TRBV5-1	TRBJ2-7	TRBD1	TGCGCCAGTTACAGGGGGCGATCTTCCTACGAGCAGTACTTC	CASYRGRSSYEQYF